This T cell receptor beta chain was recovered during a study of blood T cell repertoires in COVID-19. For the study at large: Some COVID-19 samples were acute and others convalescent; all came from the United States, Italy and Spain. Sample material is recorded as cDNA or gDNA derived from T cells, B-cell-depleted T cells, or PBMCs.

It was during active infection that Seattle patients were enrolled and then longitudinally followed. Looked up from germline, CDR1 is MGHRA and CDR2 is YSYEKL. The CDR3 runs to 16 residues. V lost 2 bases to trimming and J lost 1 base; unmatched junction nucleotides: 7. In the original processing: Amplification from reference gene primers served as the basis for estimated nucleated cell counts. The data were produced by immunoSEQ multiplex PCR, yet TCRdb's version contains in-frame clones alone and is incomplete. The DNA was the basis for D and trimming; V, J and clone size are from that table. Of 150,000 to 200,000 clones listed, approximately 86% are singletons.

Sequencing was done on a sample of peripheral blood. V and J are TRBV4-1 and TRBJ1-1; 7 bases are a match to TRBD1. This receptor was obtained from a woman aged 40 to 50 with COVID-19, enrolled during active disease. The CDR3 protein is CASSQLLGQPNTEAFF. In nucleotides, the CDR3 is TGCGCCAGCAGCCAACTGCTGGGACAGCCGAACACTGAAGCTTTCTTT.